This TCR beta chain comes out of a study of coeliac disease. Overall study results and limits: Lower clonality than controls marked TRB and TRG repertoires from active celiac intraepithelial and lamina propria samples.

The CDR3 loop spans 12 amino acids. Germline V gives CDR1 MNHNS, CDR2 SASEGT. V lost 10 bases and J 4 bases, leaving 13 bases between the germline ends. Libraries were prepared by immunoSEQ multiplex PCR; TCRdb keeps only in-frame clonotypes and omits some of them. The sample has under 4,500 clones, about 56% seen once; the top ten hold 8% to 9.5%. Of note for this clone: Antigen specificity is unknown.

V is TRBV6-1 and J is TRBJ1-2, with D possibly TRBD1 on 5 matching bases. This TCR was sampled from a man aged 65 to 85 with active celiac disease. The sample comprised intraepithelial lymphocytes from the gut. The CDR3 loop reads CATERTTYGYTF. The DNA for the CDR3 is TGTGCCACCGAACGGACAACCTATGGCTACACCTTC.